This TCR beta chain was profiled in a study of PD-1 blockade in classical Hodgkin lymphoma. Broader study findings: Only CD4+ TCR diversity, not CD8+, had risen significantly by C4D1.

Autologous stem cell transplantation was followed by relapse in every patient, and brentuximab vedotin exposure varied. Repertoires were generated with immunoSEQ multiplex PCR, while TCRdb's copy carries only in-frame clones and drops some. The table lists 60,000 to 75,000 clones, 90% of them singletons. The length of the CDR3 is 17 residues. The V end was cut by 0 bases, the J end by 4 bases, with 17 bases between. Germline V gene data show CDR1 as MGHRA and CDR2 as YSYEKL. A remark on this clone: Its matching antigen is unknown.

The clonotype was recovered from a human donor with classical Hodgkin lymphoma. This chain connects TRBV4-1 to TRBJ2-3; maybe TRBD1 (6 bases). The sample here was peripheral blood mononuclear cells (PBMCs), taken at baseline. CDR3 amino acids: CASSQDSGRGESDTQYF. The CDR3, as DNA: TGCGCCAGCAGCCAAGATTCCGGCAGGGGCGAGTCAGATACGCAGTATTTT.